This TCR beta chain was sequenced during a study of beta chain features in type 1 diabetes. At the level of the study: Patients shared similar age, gender and cell yields with healthy donors.

This clone was observed a handful of times. Its antigen is undetermined. Expressed TCRB transcripts were sequenced after all isolated RNA was converted to cDNA. Libraries were prepared by immunoSEQ multiplex PCR; TCRdb keeps only in-frame clonotypes and omits some of them. The sample shows hundreds of thousands of clones, roughly 12% of them seen only once. Study-level findings and limits: Patients with type 1 diabetes carried fewer insertions and had more deletions at their VDJ junctions. Cells with high TCR expression could be over-represented by cDNA sequencing. Type 1 diabetes patients had TCRB CDR3s that were shorter (moderately but significantly so) in all four CD4+ subsets.

Germline CDR1 reads MNHEY; CDR2 reads SVGAGI. The CDR3 is made up of 13 amino acids. V was clipped by 9 bases and J by 5 bases, with 14 bases between them. This chain uses TRBV6-5 with TRBJ2-1, with a tentative D call TRBD2 (6 bases). This receptor was obtained from a man between 18 and 35 years old in good health. The sample was naive CD4+ T cells from blood. This CDR3 reads CASWRARHNEQFF. The CDR3 coding sequence is TGTGCCAGTTGGAGGGCCCGGCACAATGAGCAGTTCTTC.